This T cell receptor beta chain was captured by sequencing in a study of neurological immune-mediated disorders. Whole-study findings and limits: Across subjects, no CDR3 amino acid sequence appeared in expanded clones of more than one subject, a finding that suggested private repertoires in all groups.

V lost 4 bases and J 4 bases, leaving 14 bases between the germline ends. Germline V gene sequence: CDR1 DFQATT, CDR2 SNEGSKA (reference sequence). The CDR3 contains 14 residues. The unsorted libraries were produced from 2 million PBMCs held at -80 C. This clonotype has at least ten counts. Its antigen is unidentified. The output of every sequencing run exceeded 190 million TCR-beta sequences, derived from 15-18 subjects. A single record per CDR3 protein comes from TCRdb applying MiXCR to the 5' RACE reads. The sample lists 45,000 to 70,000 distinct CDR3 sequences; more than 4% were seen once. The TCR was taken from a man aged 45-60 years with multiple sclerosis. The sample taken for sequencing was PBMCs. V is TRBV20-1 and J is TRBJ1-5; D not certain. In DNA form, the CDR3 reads TGCAGTGCTACCTTATTGGGCGAAAATCAGCCCCAGCATTTT. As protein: CSATLLGENQPQHF.